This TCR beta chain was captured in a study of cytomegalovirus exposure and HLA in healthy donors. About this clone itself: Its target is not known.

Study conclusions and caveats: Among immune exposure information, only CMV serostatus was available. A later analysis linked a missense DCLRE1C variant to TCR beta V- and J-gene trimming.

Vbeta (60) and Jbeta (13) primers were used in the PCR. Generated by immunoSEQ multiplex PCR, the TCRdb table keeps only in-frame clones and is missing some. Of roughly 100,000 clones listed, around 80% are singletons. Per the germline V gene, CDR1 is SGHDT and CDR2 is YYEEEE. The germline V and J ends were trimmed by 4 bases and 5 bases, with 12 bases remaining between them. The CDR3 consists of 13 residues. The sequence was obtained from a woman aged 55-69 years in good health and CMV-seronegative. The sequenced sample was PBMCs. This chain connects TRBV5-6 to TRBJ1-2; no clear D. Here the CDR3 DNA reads TGTGCCAGCAGCCCCCAGAGGGTTTATGGCTACACCTTC. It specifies CASSPQRVYGYTF.